A selection of T cell receptor beta chains follows, all from one sample in a study of T cell responses to AZD1222 COVID-19 vaccine. Sequencing used immunoSEQ multiplex PCR; TCRdb keeps in-frame clones, though not all of them. The top ten clones hold roughly a fifth of a sample with tens of thousands of clones, 65% to 85% of them seen once. Sequences were derived from peripheral blood, sampled on day 0 of AZD1222 vaccination. Receptors originate from an adult in good health. The CDR3 runs from the conserved cysteine through the conserved F or W. D genes are given only for firm matches. Clone size appears in some rows only: once, few, many, or a class for an expanded clone.

D gene: NA; clone size: NA; J gene: TRBJ2-5; V gene: TRBV2; CDR3 protein: CAGLAGETQYF; CDR3 DNA: TGTGCCGGCCTAGCCGGGGAGACCCAGTACTTC
D gene: NA; clone size: NA; J gene: TRBJ1-2; V gene: TRBV7-8; CDR3 protein: CASSPGALEGYTF; CDR3 DNA: TGTGCCAGCAGCCCTGGGGCCCTTGAGGGCTACACCTTC
D gene: NA; clone size: NA; J gene: TRBJ2-1; V gene: TRBV12-3/TRBV12-4; CDR3 protein: CASSQTGEQFF; CDR3 DNA: TGTGCCAGCAGTCAGACAGGAGAGCAGTTCTTC
D gene: NA; clone size: NA; J gene: TRBJ2-1; V gene: TRBV24-1; CDR3 protein: CATSEAGPRNEQFF; CDR3 DNA: TGTGCCACCAGTGAAGCCGGCCCCAGGAATGAGCAGTTCTTC
D gene: NA; clone size: NA; J gene: TRBJ1-1; V gene: TRBV2; CDR3 protein: CASSPGQNTEAFF; CDR3 DNA: TGTGCCAGCAGTCCGGGACAGAACACTGAAGCTTTCTTT
D gene: NA; clone size: NA; J gene: TRBJ1-1; V gene: TRBV10-3; CDR3 protein: CAISEGQGMTTEAFF; CDR3 DNA: TGTGCCATCAGTGAGGGGCAGGGGATGACCACTGAAGCTTTCTTT
D gene: NA; clone size: NA; J gene: TRBJ2-7; V gene: TRBV3-1/TRBV3-2; CDR3 protein: CASSRVGWGPYEQYF; CDR3 DNA: TGTGCCAGCAGCCGAGTAGGGTGGGGGCCCTACGAGCAGTACTTC
D gene: NA; clone size: NA; J gene: TRBJ1-2; V gene: TRBV19; CDR3 protein: CASSIRRDYGYTF; CDR3 DNA: TGTGCCAGTAGTATAAGGCGGGACTATGGCTACACCTTC
D gene: NA; clone size: NA; J gene: TRBJ2-1; V gene: TRBV27; CDR3 protein: CASSLGGIIYNEQFF; CDR3 DNA: TGTGCCAGCAGTTTAGGCGGGATTATCTACAATGAGCAGTTCTTC
D gene: NA; clone size: NA; J gene: TRBJ1-4; V gene: TRBV5-1; CDR3 protein: CASSLAQGSAEKLFF; CDR3 DNA: TGCGCCAGCAGCTTGGCGCAGGGGTCAGCGGAAAAACTGTTTTTT
D gene: TRBD2; clone size: NA; J gene: TRBJ2-7; V gene: TRBV18; CDR3 protein: CASSGAGARYEQYF; CDR3 DNA: TGTGCCAGCTCCGGGGCGGGAGCCAGATACGAGCAGTACTTC
D gene: NA; clone size: NA; J gene: TRBJ2-6; V gene: TRBV19; CDR3 protein: CASSTGPGANVLTF; CDR3 DNA: TGTGCCAGTAGTACAGGGCCCGGGGCCAACGTCCTGACTTTC
D gene: NA; clone size: NA; J gene: TRBJ2-1; V gene: TRBV7-8; CDR3 protein: CASSLGWGAYNEQFF; CDR3 DNA: TGTGCCAGCAGCCTGGGATGGGGGGCCTACAATGAGCAGTTCTTC
D gene: TRBD1; clone size: NA; J gene: TRBJ1-2; V gene: TRBV6-1; CDR3 protein: CASSEVHRGRVLYGYTF; CDR3 DNA: TGTGCCAGCAGTGAAGTGCACAGGGGGCGCGTCCTCTATGGCTACACCTTC
D gene: NA; clone size: NA; J gene: TRBJ1-2; V gene: TRBV29-1; CDR3 protein: CSVPHSAANYGYTF; CDR3 DNA: TGCAGCGTTCCCCATTCGGCAGCTAATTATGGCTACACCTTC
D gene: NA; clone size: NA; J gene: TRBJ1-5; V gene: TRBV7-2; CDR3 protein: CASSLAMNSNQPQHF; CDR3 DNA: TGTGCCAGCAGCTTAGCGATGAATAGCAATCAGCCCCAGCATTTT
D gene: TRBD1; clone size: NA; J gene: TRBJ2-3; V gene: TRBV28; CDR3 protein: CASSLWGTGADTQYF; CDR3 DNA: TGTGCCAGCAGTTTATGGGGGACAGGGGCAGATACGCAGTATTTT
D gene: TRBD1; clone size: NA; J gene: TRBJ1-2; V gene: TRBV28; CDR3 protein: CASSRKRQGAQKGYTF; CDR3 DNA: TGTGCCAGCAGCAGGAAGCGACAGGGGGCCCAGAAGGGCTACACCTTC
D gene: NA; clone size: few; J gene: TRBJ1-5; V gene: TRBV4-1; CDR3 protein: CASSHPGPQNQPQHF; CDR3 DNA: TGCGCCAGCAGCCATCCTGGACCGCAAAATCAGCCCCAGCATTTT
D gene: NA; clone size: few; J gene: TRBJ2-1; V gene: TRBV11-3; CDR3 protein: CASSLSPDRPLFF; CDR3 DNA: TGTGCCAGCAGCTTATCCCCGGACAGACCCCTGTTCTTC
D gene: NA; clone size: NA; J gene: TRBJ2-7; V gene: TRBV18; CDR3 protein: CASSPAEGRLGEQYF; CDR3 DNA: TGTGCCAGCTCACCAGCTGAGGGGCGCCTAGGCGAGCAGTACTTC
D gene: NA; clone size: NA; J gene: TRBJ1-6; V gene: TRBV6-5; CDR3 protein: CASSYGDGNSPLHF; CDR3 DNA: TGTGCCAGCAGTTACGGGGACGGTAATTCACCCCTCCACTTT
D gene: NA; clone size: NA; J gene: TRBJ1-1; V gene: TRBV7-2; CDR3 protein: CASSVYKSEAFF; CDR3 DNA: TGTGCCAGCAGCGTTTATAAGTCTGAAGCTTTCTTT
D gene: NA; clone size: NA; J gene: TRBJ2-1; V gene: TRBV11-2; CDR3 protein: CASSLERTFYNEQFF; CDR3 DNA: TGTGCCAGCAGCTTAGAGCGGACCTTCTACAATGAGCAGTTCTTC
D gene: TRBD1; clone size: NA; J gene: TRBJ1-5; V gene: TRBV19; CDR3 protein: CASSRGHQPQHF; CDR3 DNA: TGTGCCAGTAGCAGGGGGCATCAGCCCCAGCATTTT
D gene: TRBD2; clone size: NA; J gene: TRBJ2-1; V gene: TRBV19; CDR3 protein: CASSKGLAGSYNEQFF; CDR3 DNA: TGTGCCAGTAGTAAGGGACTAGCGGGATCCTACAATGAGCAGTTCTTC
D gene: TRBD1; clone size: NA; J gene: TRBJ1-6; V gene: TRBV7-9; CDR3 protein: CASSLAGQYNSPLHF; CDR3 DNA: TGTGCCAGCAGCTTAGCGGGACAGTATAATTCACCCCTCCACTTT
D gene: NA; clone size: NA; J gene: TRBJ2-7; V gene: TRBV4-2; CDR3 protein: CASSLSGVVVGEQYF; CDR3 DNA: TGTGCCAGCAGCCTTTCCGGGGTAGTAGTGGGGGAGCAGTACTTC
D gene: TRBD1; clone size: NA; J gene: TRBJ2-3; V gene: TRBV6-5; CDR3 protein: CASMSDRGTRNTQYF; CDR3 DNA: TGTGCCAGCATGAGTGACAGGGGAACTAGGAATACGCAGTATTTT
D gene: TRBD2; clone size: once; J gene: TRBJ2-1; V gene: TRBV29-1; CDR3 protein: CSISGISYNEQFF; CDR3 DNA: TGCAGCATTAGCGGGATCTCCTACAATGAGCAGTTCTTC
D gene: NA; clone size: NA; J gene: TRBJ1-2; V gene: TRBV4-1; CDR3 protein: CASSQSSRPQVGGYTF; CDR3 DNA: TGCGCCAGCAGCCAATCGAGCAGGCCGCAGGTTGGTGGCTACACCTTC
D gene: TRBD1; clone size: NA; J gene: TRBJ1-2; V gene: TRBV6-1; CDR3 protein: CASSESTGAGYTF; CDR3 DNA: TGTGCCAGCAGTGAATCGACAGGGGCTGGCTACACCTTC
D gene: TRBD1; clone size: NA; J gene: TRBJ2-7; V gene: TRBV2; CDR3 protein: CASSAGQGSYEQYF; CDR3 DNA: TGTGCCAGCAGTGCGGGACAGGGGAGCTACGAGCAGTACTTC
D gene: NA; clone size: NA; J gene: TRBJ2-5; V gene: TRBV7-8; CDR3 protein: CASGRRGETQYF; CDR3 DNA: TGTGCCAGTGGCAGGAGGGGGGAGACCCAGTACTTC
D gene: NA; clone size: NA; J gene: TRBJ2-4; V gene: TRBV11-2; CDR3 protein: CASSLAGPAKNIQYF; CDR3 DNA: TGTGCCAGCAGCTTAGCAGGGCCGGCCAAAAACATTCAGTACTTC
D gene: TRBD2; clone size: NA; J gene: TRBJ2-1; V gene: TRBV11-2; CDR3 protein: CASSLPGLAYNEQFF; CDR3 DNA: TGTGCCAGCAGCCTACCGGGACTAGCCTACAATGAGCAGTTCTTC
D gene: NA; clone size: NA; J gene: TRBJ1-1; V gene: TRBV3-1/TRBV3-2; CDR3 protein: CASSQQGHTEAFF; CDR3 DNA: TGTGCCAGCAGCCAACAGGGGCACACTGAAGCTTTCTTT